Each of the 27 T cell receptor beta chains below was sequenced from the same sample in a study of cytomegalovirus exposure and HLA in healthy donors. This PCR relied on a set of 60 Vbeta primers and 13 Jbeta primers. Generated by immunoSEQ multiplex PCR, the TCRdb table keeps only in-frame clones and is missing some. The data show 140,000 to 150,000 clones, 80% seen once. Sequenced input: PBMCs. These receptors came from a man aged 35-49 years in good health and CMV-seronegative.

The rearrangement links TRBV19 to TRBJ2-7; 8 bases agree with TRBD1. This CDR3 contains 15 residues. CDR1 is LNHDA and CDR2 is SQIVND in the germline V gene (reference sequence). The V and J ends lost 3 bases and 6 bases, in that order; junction bases with no gene match: 10. The CDR3 DNA follows: TGTGCCAGTAGTATGGGGCGGACAGGGACTTCCGAGCAGTACTTC. This encodes CASSMGRTGTSEQYF.

This clone was observed a single time. The V call is TRBV9, the J call TRBJ1-1; D unclear. Trimming shortened V by 1 base and J by 1 base, and 8 bases separated the two germline ends. In germline, CDR1 is SGDLS, CDR2 YYNGEE. The CDR3 sequence is 14 residues long. As DNA, the CDR3 is TGTGCCAGCAGCGTATTTCAGGCGAACACTGAAGCTTTCTTT. It is translated as CASSVFQANTEAFF.

The rearrangement joins TRBV5-1 to TRBJ2-1; TRBD2 matches 11 bases. Germline CDR1 is SGHRS and CDR2 is YFSETQ. V trimming: 3 bases; J trimming: 6 bases; junction bases outside the gene matches: 5. The CDR3 covers 15 residues. The CDR3 loop reads CASSSTSGGGNEQFF. The CDR3 DNA is TGCGCCAGCAGCTCAACTAGCGGGGGCGGCAATGAGCAGTTCTTC. Using reference TRBV5-1 and TRBJ2-1 for the parts outside the CDR3, the full variable domain is KAGVTQTPRYLIKTRGQQVTLSCSPISGHRSVSWYQQTPGQGLQFLFEYFSETQRNKGNFPGRFSGRQFSNSRSEMNVSTLELGDSALYLCASSSTSGGGNEQFFGPGTRLTVL.

This sequence joins TRBV6-5 and TRBJ2-7; TRBD1 matches 7 bases. CDR3 length equals 14 residues. V was pared by 6 bases and J by 4 bases, with 9 bases of the junction left unmatched. Looked up from germline, CDR1 is MNHEY and CDR2 is SVGAGI. Written as DNA, the CDR3 is TGTGCCAGCAGCCCCGGGACAGTACCTTACGAGCAGTACTTC. Translation gives CASSPGTVPYEQYF.

In this sample, this clone turned up a few times. The V gene is TRBV9, the J gene TRBJ2-6; D is perhaps TRBD2 (6 bases). Germline-derived CDR1 and CDR2 are SGDLS and YYNGEE. The V and J ends lost 7 bases and 2 bases respectively, with 19 bases between them. This CDR3 comprises 17 residues. CDR3 DNA sequence: TGTGCCAGCTCGGCCGCGGGGTCTAGCGCTGGGGCCAACGTCCTGACTTTC. The encoded protein is CASSAAGSSAGANVLTF.

The chain has TRBV7-3 and TRBJ2-7, with TRBD2 identical over 10 bases. CDR3 length: 14 residues. CDR1 is SGHTA and CDR2 is FQGTGA in the germline V gene. Trimming removed 1 base from V and 6 bases from J; junction bases left unmatched: 3. The CDR3 DNA is TGTGCCAGCAGCTTAATTGGGACTAGCGCCGAGCAGTACTTC. The encoded protein is CASSLIGTSAEQYF.

This clone was recorded once. This chain links TRBV6-5 with TRBJ2-1, with TRBD1 identical over 9 bases. Looked up from germline, CDR1 is MNHEY and CDR2 is SVGAGI. Trimming at V came to 6 bases and at J to 10 bases, leaving 10 bases not matched to a gene. The CDR3 runs 14 residues. CDR3 sequence: CASSLTGGVGEQFF. The CDR3, as DNA: TGTGCCAGCAGCTTGACAGGGGGGGTAGGCGAGCAGTTCTTC.

The genes are TRBV4-1 and TRBJ2-7; D perhaps matches TRBD1 (6 bases). The CDR3 is made up of 16 amino acids. CDR1 and CDR2 from the germline V gene are MGHRA and YSYEKL. Trimming took 0 bases from V and 6 from J, leaving 18 bases between them. The CDR3 protein is CASSQETQGSVSEQYF. CDR3 nucleotide sequence: TGCGCCAGCAGCCAAGAAACACAGGGCAGTGTTTCCGAGCAGTACTTC.

The CDR3 spells CASSQQGNTEAFF. DNA for the CDR3: TGTGCCAGCAGTCAACAGGGGAACACTGAAGCTTTCTTT. V usage is TRBV14 and J usage is TRBJ1-1, with D possibly matching TRBD1 (6 bases). This CDR3 contains 13 residues. V lost 6 bases to trimming and J lost 1 base, with 9 bases between them. Looked up from germline, CDR1 is SGHDN and CDR2 is FVKESK. Full variable domain (outside the CDR3, taken from reference TRBV14 and TRBJ1-1): EAGVTQFPSHSVIEKGQTVTLRCDPISGHDNLYWYRRVMGKEIKFLLHFVKESKQDESGMPNNRFLAERTGGTYSTLKVQPAELEDSGVYFCASSQQGNTEAFFGQGTRLTVV.

The rearrangement links TRBV19 to TRBJ2-7; TRBD2 aligns across 10 bases. The V gene's germline CDR1 is LNHDA and CDR2 SQIVND (reference sequence). CDR3 length: 16 residues. J was trimmed by 2 bases and V by 4 bases; bases with no gene match: 8. CDR3 sequence: CASSTSGLAEPYEQYF. CDR3 DNA: TGTGCCAGTAGTACTTCCGGACTAGCGGAACCCTACGAGCAGTACTTC.

The chain carries TRBV7-8 and TRBJ1-1, with 10 nucleotides matching TRBD1. Trimming removed 5 bases from V and 2 bases from J; junction bases left unmatched: 8. Germline CDR1 SGHVS, CDR2 FQNEAQ. This CDR3 has 16 residues. CDR3 amino acids: CASSSRDRGSNTEAFF. The DNA of the CDR3 is TGTGCCAGCAGCAGCCGGGACAGGGGTAGTAACACTGAAGCTTTCTTT. The whole variable domain, remainder taken from reference TRBV7-8 and TRBJ1-1, is GAGVSQSPRYKVAKRGQDVALRCDPISGHVSLFWYQQALGQGPEFLTYFQNEAQLDKSGLPSDRFFAERPEGSVSTLKIQRTQQEDSAVYLCASSSRDRGSNTEAFFGQGTRLTVV.

Only a few counts were recorded for this clone. The J gene is TRBJ2-7, the V gene TRBV27; D is possibly TRBD1 (6 bases). V was clipped by 7 bases and J by 3 bases, with 19 bases between them. Germline V CDR1 and CDR2: MNHEY, SMNVEV (reference sequence). CDR3 length: 15 residues. CDR3 sequence: CASTLSDRYNYEQYF. In DNA form, the CDR3 reads TGTGCCAGCACCCTCTCGGACAGATATAACTACGAGCAGTACTTC.

The chain has TRBV5-6 and TRBJ2-3; 8 bases agree with TRBD2. The length of the CDR3 is 14 residues. Germline V lookup: CDR1 SGHDT, CDR2 YYEEEE. Trimming cost V 6 bases and J 1 base; bases outside gene matches: 4. CDR3 region: CASMERGRTDTQYF. CDR3 nucleotide sequence: TGTGCCAGCATGGAGCGGGGGCGCACAGATACGCAGTATTTT.

V is TRBV7-2 and J is TRBJ2-5, with D maybe TRBD2 (6 bases). The V end lost 7 bases, the J end lost 7 bases, and 19 bases lay between the germline ends. Germline lookup yields CDR1 SGHTA and CDR2 FQGNSA. This CDR3 region has 14 residues. The CDR3 is CASTTGASAGTQYF. Here the CDR3 DNA reads TGTGCCAGCACAACGGGAGCCTCCGCGGGGACCCAGTACTTC.

The chain employs TRBV5-1 and TRBJ2-5, with D perhaps matching TRBD1 (6 bases). The J call may not be correct, given that the DNA end is closer to TRBJ2-7. Germline CDR1 reads SGHRS; CDR2 reads YFSETQ. The CDR3 covers 12 residues. CDR3 region: CASSLGGYEQYF. The CDR3 coding sequence is TGCGCCAGCAGCCTAGGGGGCTACGAGCAGTACTTC.

The chain links TRBV18 to TRBJ2-1; D not resolved. V was shortened by 3 bases and J by 5 bases, with 5 bases between the two germline ends. Germline CDR1 KGHSH, CDR2 LQKENI. This CDR3 spans 12 amino acids. CDR3 nucleotide sequence: TGTGCCAGCTCACCCGTAAACAATGAGCAGTTCTTC. Its translation is CASSPVNNEQFF.

The chain employs TRBV19 and TRBJ2-2; tentatively, D is TRBD1 (5 bases). CDR3 length: 17 amino acids. V gave up 2 bases and J gave up 6 bases, with 19 bases separating them. Germline-derived CDR1 and CDR2 are LNHDA and SQIVND (reference sequence). The CDR3 nucleotides are TGTGCCAGTAGTATAAGACCCCAGGCAGGGATCGCCGGGGAGCTGTTTTTT. This encodes CASSIRPQAGIAGELFF.

J is TRBJ2-3 and V is TRBV5-6; 7 bases map to TRBD2. The V segment lost 0 bases and the J segment 4 bases; nucleotides outside the gene matches: 8. This CDR3 region has 16 residues. CDR1 SGHDT and CDR2 YYEEEE come from the germline V gene. The CDR3 nucleotides are TGTGCCAGCAGCTTGGGTGGTCGTGGGGGGGCAGATACGCAGTATTTT. Its protein product is CASSLGGRGGADTQYF.

The rearrangement joins TRBV10-3 to TRBJ2-5; 9 bases align to TRBD1. The DNA end is a closer match to TRBJ2-7, so the J assignment may be wrong. The germline gives CDR1 ENHRY, CDR2 SYGVKD. The CDR3 contains 12 residues. CDR3 nucleotide sequence: TGTGCCATCAGTCAGACAGGGGGCGAGCAGTACTTC. Its translation: CAISQTGGEQYF.

This chain connects TRBV5-6 to TRBJ2-2; the match to TRBD1 covers 7 bases. Trimming cost V 3 bases and J 7 bases; bases outside gene matches: 6. The CDR3 spans 14 residues. Germline-derived CDR1 and CDR2 are SGHDT and YYEEEE. The CDR3 reads CASSSRQGGGELFF. As DNA, the CDR3 is TGTGCCAGCAGCTCCCGACAGGGTGGCGGGGAGCTGTTTTTT.

This rearrangement joins TRBV5-1 to TRBJ1-2; 7 bases are shared with TRBD1. The germline V gene encodes CDR1 SGHRS and CDR2 YFSETQ. The CDR3 spans 13 residues. Losses at the gene ends were 4 bases for V and 5 bases for J; bases not matched to a gene: 5. The CDR3 loop reads CASSEGQPYGYTF. The CDR3 nucleotides read TGCGCCAGCAGCGAGGGACAGCCGTATGGCTACACCTTC.

V usage is TRBV6-1 and J usage is TRBJ1-4, with 11 nucleotides matching TRBD1. Germline values: CDR1 MNHNS, CDR2 SASEGT. This CDR3 is 16 amino acids long. Unmatched junction bases numbered 4, after V lost 4 bases and J lost 3 bases. The CDR3 reads CASSGRDRGANEKLFF. The CDR3 bases are TGTGCCAGCAGTGGCCGGGACAGGGGGGCTAATGAAAAACTGTTTTTT.

The rearrangement links TRBV6-5 to TRBJ2-5, with D possibly being TRBD2 (6 bases). V was pared by 6 bases and J by 3 bases, with 11 bases between. Germline CDR1 reads MNHEY; CDR2 reads SVGAGI. The CDR3 covers 13 residues. In nucleotides, the CDR3 is TGTGCCAGCAGCACACGGAGGGAAGAGACCCAGTACTTC. Translation gives CASSTRREETQYF.

This clone has a handful of counts. J is TRBJ1-4 and V is TRBV6-5, with D possibly matching TRBD1 (6 bases). V shed 4 bases and J shed 4 bases, with 10 bases lying between them. The CDR3 spans 14 residues. The germline gives CDR1 MNHEY, CDR2 SVGAGI. CDR3 protein: CASSSGQLNEKLFF. The DNA of the CDR3 is TGTGCCAGCAGTTCTGGACAGCTTAATGAAAAACTGTTTTTT.

This chain joins TRBV6-6 and TRBJ1-2, with 7 bases lining up with TRBD1. Trimming removed 7 bases from V and 0 bases from J; junction bases left unmatched: 5. Germline CDR1 reads MNHNY; CDR2 reads SVGAGI (reference sequence). This CDR3 region has 14 residues. CDR3 residues: CASTRDRANYGYTF. The CDR3 coding sequence is TGTGCCAGCACCAGGGACAGAGCTAACTATGGCTACACCTTC.

This chain connects TRBV13 to TRBJ2-7; 11 bases fit TRBD1. V was pared by 4 bases and J by 7 bases, with 6 bases of the junction left unmatched. Germline CDR1 and CDR2: PRHDT and FYEKMQ (reference sequence). The CDR3 covers 14 residues. This CDR3 is CASSSMDRGREQYF. DNA of the CDR3: TGTGCCAGCAGCTCAATGGACAGGGGGCGAGAGCAGTACTTC.

This sequence joins TRBV30 and TRBJ2-7; D might be TRBD2 (5 bases). CDR3 length equals 12 residues. CDR1 is GTSNPN and CDR2 is SVGIG in the germline V gene (reference sequence). V was pared by 3 bases and J by 6 bases, with 12 bases between. The CDR3 region has the DNA TGTGCCTGGAGGTTAGGAGGAGCCGAGCAGTACTTC. Amino acid sequence: CAWRLGGAEQYF.